This record covers a single TCR beta chain. Its specificity is not known. Trimming at V came to 2 bases and at J to 6 bases, leaving 4 bases not matched to a gene. The CDR3 runs to 13 residues. MiXCR, applied by TCRdb to the RT-PCR reads, yields one record per CDR3 protein. Of about 240,000 distinct CDR3 sequences listed, more than 9% are singletons. This specimen belongs to a study of response to subunit inactivated influenza vaccine. Study-level points and caveats: T cells newly recruited by each seasonal influenza vaccination are few, the authors suggested.

The sample was non-naive T cells sorted from PBMCs, taken roughly 2 weeks before vaccination. This TCR came from a man aged 50 to 59 who received an inactivated influenza vaccine. The chain is built from TRBV12-3 or TRBV12-4 and TRBJ2-7; 7 nucleotides align to TRBD2. CDR3 amino acids: CASSLSLALEQYF. The CDR3 nucleotides read TGTGCCAGCAGTTTATCACTAGCGCTCGAGCAGTACTTC.